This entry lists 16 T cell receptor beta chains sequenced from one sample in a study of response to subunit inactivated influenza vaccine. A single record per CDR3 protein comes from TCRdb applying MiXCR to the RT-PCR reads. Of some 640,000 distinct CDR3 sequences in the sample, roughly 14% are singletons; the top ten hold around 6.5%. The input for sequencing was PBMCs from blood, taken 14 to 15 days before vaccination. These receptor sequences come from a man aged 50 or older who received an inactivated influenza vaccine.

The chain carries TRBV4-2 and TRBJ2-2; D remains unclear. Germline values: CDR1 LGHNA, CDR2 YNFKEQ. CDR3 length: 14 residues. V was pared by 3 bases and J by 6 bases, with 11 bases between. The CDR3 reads CASSHGQEAGELFF. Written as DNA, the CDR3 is TGTGCCAGCAGCCATGGGCAGGAAGCCGGGGAGCTGTTTTTT.

The CDR3 loop reads CASSPGTSQRANEQYF. Written as DNA, the CDR3 is TGTGCCAGCAGCCCCGGGACTAGCCAAAGGGCCAACGAGCAGTACTTC. This sequence joins TRBV7-6 and TRBJ2-7; the match to TRBD2 covers 9 bases. Germline V lookup: CDR1 SGHVS, CDR2 FNYEAQ. V shed 5 bases, J shed 5 bases, and the junction held 13 bases outside the gene matches. CDR3 length: 16 amino acids.

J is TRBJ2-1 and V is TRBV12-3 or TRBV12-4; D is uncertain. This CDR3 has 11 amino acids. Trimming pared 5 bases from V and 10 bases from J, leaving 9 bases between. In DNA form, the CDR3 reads TGTGCCAGCAGTCCCAGAGCGGAGCAGTTCTTC. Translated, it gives CASSPRAEQFF.

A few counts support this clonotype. CDR3 loop: CASSTPAGRVGQPQHF. CDR3 coding DNA: TGTGCCAGCAGCACTCCGGCAGGGAGGGTGGGTCAGCCCCAGCATTTT. The rearrangement uses TRBV6-2 or TRBV6-3 and TRBJ1-5; TRBD1 might be the D (5 bases). V was pared by 6 bases and J by 6 bases, with 21 bases between. This CDR3 has 16 residues. From germline, CDR1 is MNHEY and CDR2 SVGEGT.

The CDR3 DNA sequence: TGCGCCAGCAGCCTTACGCCCGCAGGGGGCTCCTACGAGCAGTACTTC. As protein: CASSLTPAGGSYEQYF. The rearrangement links TRBV4-1 to TRBJ2-7; 7 positions agree with TRBD1. V dropped 4 bases and J dropped 0; count of bases not matched to a gene: 9. The CDR3 sequence is 16 residues long. From germline, CDR1 is MGHRA and CDR2 YSYEKL.

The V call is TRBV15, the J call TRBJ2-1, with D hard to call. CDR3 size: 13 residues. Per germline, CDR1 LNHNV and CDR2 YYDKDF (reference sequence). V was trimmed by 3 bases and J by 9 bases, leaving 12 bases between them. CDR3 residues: CATSSTGIGEQFF. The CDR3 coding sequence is TGTGCCACCAGCAGCACTGGAATTGGTGAGCAGTTCTTC.

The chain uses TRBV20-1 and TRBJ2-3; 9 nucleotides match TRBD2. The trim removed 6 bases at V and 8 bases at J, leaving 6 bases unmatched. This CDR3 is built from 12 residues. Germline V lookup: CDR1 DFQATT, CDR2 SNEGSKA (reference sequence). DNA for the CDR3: TGCAGTGCGGCGGGGGGGCCAGGTACGCAGTATTTT. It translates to CSAAGGPGTQYF.

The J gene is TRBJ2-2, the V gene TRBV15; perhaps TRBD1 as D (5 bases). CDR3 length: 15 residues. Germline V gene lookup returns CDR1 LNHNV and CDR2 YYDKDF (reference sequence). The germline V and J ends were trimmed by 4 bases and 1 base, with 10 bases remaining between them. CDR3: CATSTKQENTGELFF. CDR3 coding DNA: TGTGCCACCAGCACGAAACAGGAGAACACCGGGGAGCTGTTTTTT.

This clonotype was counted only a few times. CDR3 nucleotide sequence: TGTGCCAGCAGCGCCCAACGATCCCCGGGGATACTAAGCACAGATACGCAGTATTTT. As protein: CASSAQRSPGILSTDTQYF. V usage is TRBV7-8 and J usage is TRBJ2-3, with a weak D call TRBD2 (5 bases). This CDR3 is 19 amino acids long. Germline V gene sequence: CDR1 SGHVS, CDR2 FQNEAQ. V was cut by 5 bases and J by 0 bases, with 24 bases left in between.

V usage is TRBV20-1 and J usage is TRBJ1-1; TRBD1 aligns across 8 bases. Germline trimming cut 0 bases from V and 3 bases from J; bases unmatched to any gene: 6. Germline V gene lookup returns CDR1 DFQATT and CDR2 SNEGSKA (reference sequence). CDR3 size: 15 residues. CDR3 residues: CSARDPDRAHTEAFF. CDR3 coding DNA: TGCAGTGCTAGAGATCCGGACAGGGCCCACACTGAAGCTTTCTTT.

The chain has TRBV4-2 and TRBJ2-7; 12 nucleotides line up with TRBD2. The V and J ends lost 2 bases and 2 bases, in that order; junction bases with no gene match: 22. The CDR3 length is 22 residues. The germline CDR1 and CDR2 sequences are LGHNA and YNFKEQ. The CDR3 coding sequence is TGTGCCAGCAGCCAATTTTGGGAAGAGGGACAGACTAGCGGGAGACCTCCCTACGAGCAGTACTTC. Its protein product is CASSQFWEEGQTSGRPPYEQYF.

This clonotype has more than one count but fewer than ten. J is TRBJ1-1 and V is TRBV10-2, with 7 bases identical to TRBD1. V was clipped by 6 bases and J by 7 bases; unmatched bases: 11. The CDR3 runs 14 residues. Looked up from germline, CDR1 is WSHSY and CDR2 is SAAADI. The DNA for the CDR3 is TGCGCCAGCAGGGCAGGGGGGTGGATGGATGAAGCTTTCTTT. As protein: CASRAGGWMDEAFF.

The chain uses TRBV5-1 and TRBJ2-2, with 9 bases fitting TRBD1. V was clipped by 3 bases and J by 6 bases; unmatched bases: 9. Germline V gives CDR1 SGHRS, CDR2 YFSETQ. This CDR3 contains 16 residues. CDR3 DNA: TGCGCCAGCAGCTCCTTCCGGGACAGGGAAGCCGGGGAGCTGTTTTTT. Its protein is CASSSFRDREAGELFF.

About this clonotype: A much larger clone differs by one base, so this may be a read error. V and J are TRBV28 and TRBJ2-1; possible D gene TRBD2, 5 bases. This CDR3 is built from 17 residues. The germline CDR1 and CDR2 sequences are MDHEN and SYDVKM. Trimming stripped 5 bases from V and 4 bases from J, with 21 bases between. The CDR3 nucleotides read TGTGCCAGCAGTCGGACTCCGCTAGCCACTCTTTACAATGAGCAGTTCTTC. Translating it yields CASSRTPLATLYNEQFF.

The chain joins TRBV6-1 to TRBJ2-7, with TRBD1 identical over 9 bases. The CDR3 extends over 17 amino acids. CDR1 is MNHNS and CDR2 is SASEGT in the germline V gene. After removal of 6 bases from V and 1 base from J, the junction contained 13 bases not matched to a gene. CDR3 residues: CASSQRYWGTGSYEQYF. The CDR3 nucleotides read TGTGCCAGCAGCCAACGGTATTGGGGGACAGGGTCCTACGAGCAGTACTTC.

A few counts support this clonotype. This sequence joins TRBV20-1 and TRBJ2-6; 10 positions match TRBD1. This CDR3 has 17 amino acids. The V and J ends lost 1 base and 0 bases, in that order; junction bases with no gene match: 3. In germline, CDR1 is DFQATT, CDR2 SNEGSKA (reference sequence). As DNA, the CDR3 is TGCAGTGCTAGAGGTGGGACAGGGGTCTCTGGGGCCAACGTCCTGACTTTC. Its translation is CSARGGTGVSGANVLTF.